These 27 T cell receptor beta chains were all obtained from the same sample, sequenced in a study of blood T cell repertoires in COVID-19. Repertoires were generated with immunoSEQ multiplex PCR, while TCRdb's copy carries only in-frame clones and drops some. The sample includes roughly 200,000 clones, under 90% of them seen just once. Sample: peripheral blood. The receptor set was obtained from a woman of 80 years or more with COVID-19, enrolled during active disease.

The chain has TRBV7-2 and TRBJ2-4; 9 nucleotides agree with TRBD2. J lost 3 bases, V lost 3 bases, and 6 bases had no gene match. This CDR3 spans 16 amino acids. Germline CDR1 is SGHTA and CDR2 is FQGNSA. The CDR3 sequence is CASSLGGGVDKNIQYF. The DNA for the CDR3 is TGTGCCAGCAGCTTGGGCGGGGGGGTTGACAAAAACATTCAGTACTTC.

The rearrangement uses TRBV28 and TRBJ1-1; perhaps TRBD1 as D (5 bases). V was shortened by 7 bases and J by 0 bases, with 18 bases between the two germline ends. This CDR3 is built from 16 residues. Per germline, CDR1 MDHEN and CDR2 SYDVKM. CDR3 in amino acids: CASIPGGINMNTEAFF. In DNA form, the CDR3 reads TGTGCCAGCATCCCCGGGGGGATAAATATGAACACTGAAGCTTTCTTT.

This chain's CDR3 is CASSQGTGGDYGYTF. The CDR3 nucleotides are TGCGCCAGCAGCCAAGGGACAGGGGGCGACTATGGCTACACCTTC. The genes are TRBV4-3 and TRBJ1-2; 11 bases are shared with TRBD1. Germline-derived CDR1 and CDR2 are LGHNA and YSLEER. V lost 1 base to trimming and J lost 3 bases; unmatched junction nucleotides: 1. The CDR3 extends over 15 amino acids.

The rearrangement links TRBV5-4 to TRBJ1-4; D gene uncertain. The CDR3 covers 16 residues. V lost 0 bases to trimming and J lost 0 bases, with 9 bases between them. The germline V gene has CDR1 SGHNT and CDR2 YYREEE (reference sequence). CDR3 DNA sequence: TGTGCCAGCAGCTTGGGACCTACTACAACTAATGAAAAACTGTTTTTT. Translated: CASSLGPTTTNEKLFF.

CDR3 coding DNA: TGTGCCAGCAGGAGGGAGAGCACCGGGGAGCTGTTTTTT. Protein product: CASRRESTGELFF. The gene calls are TRBV2 and TRBJ2-2, with a weak D call TRBD2 (5 bases). CDR3 length: 13 amino acids. Germline-derived CDR1 and CDR2 are SNHLY and FYNNEI. Deletions cut 6 bases from V and 4 bases from J, with 9 bases between. The full variable domain, completed using reference TRBV2 and TRBJ2-2, is EPEVTQTPSHQVTQMGQEVILRCVPISNHLYFYWYRQILGQKVEFLVSFYNNEISEKSEIFDDQFSVERPDGSNFTLKIRSTKLEDSAMYFCASRRESTGELFFGEGSRLTVL.

This chain joins TRBV3-1 (or the pseudogene TRBV3-2) and TRBJ1-1; maybe TRBD1 (5 bases). Per germline, CDR1 LGHDT and CDR2 YNNKEL (reference sequence). Trimming cost V 2 bases and J 4 bases, with 8 bases left between them. CDR3 length equals 13 residues. The CDR3 loop is CASSQQGITEAFF. DNA of the CDR3: TGTGCCAGCAGCCAACAGGGTATCACTGAAGCTTTCTTT.

The genes are TRBV10-3 and TRBJ1-2, with 7 nucleotides matching TRBD1. CDR3 length: 12 amino acids. Germline V gene lookup returns CDR1 ENHRY and CDR2 SYGVKD. The junction had 7 bases not matched to a gene; V was cut back by 9 bases and J by 6 bases. In DNA form, the CDR3 reads TGTGCCATTACGCCAGGGGGGCATGGCTACACCTTC. This translates into CAITPGGHGYTF.

V usage is TRBV4-1 and J usage is TRBJ2-5, with 10 nucleotides matching TRBD1. V lost 3 bases, J lost 4 bases, and 8 bases stayed unmatched. This CDR3 contains 16 residues. Germline CDR1 and CDR2: MGHRA and YSYEKL. In nucleotides, the CDR3 is TGCGCCAGCAGCCATCCCGGGACAGGGGAAGGAGAGACCCAGTACTTC. Residues: CASSHPGTGEGETQYF.

This clone is a singleton in its sample. The DNA of the CDR3 is TGTGCCAGCAGCCTTGGATGGGACAGGGAGAATGAAAAACTGTTTTTT. It specifies CASSLGWDRENEKLFF. J is TRBJ1-4 and V is TRBV11-2, with 9 bases that match TRBD1. V shed 5 bases and J 5 bases; nucleotides not matched to a gene: 9. This CDR3 comprises 16 residues. Germline CDR1 SGHAT, CDR2 FQNNGV. Using reference TRBV11-2 and TRBJ1-4 for the parts outside the CDR3, the full variable domain is EAGVAQSPRYKIIEKRQSVAFWCNPISGHATLYWYQQILGQGPKLLIQFQNNGVVDDSQLPKDRFSAERLKGVDSTLKIQPAKLEDSAVYLCASSLGWDRENEKLFFGSGTQLSVL.

J is TRBJ2-7 and V is TRBV6-6; 7 bases are shared with TRBD1. The CDR3 is made up of 15 amino acids. The V gene's germline CDR1 is MNHNY and CDR2 SVGAGI (reference sequence). V shed 4 bases and J 0 bases; nucleotides not matched to a gene: 6. In DNA form, the CDR3 reads TGTGCCAGCAGTTCCTCGACAGGGACCTCCTACGAGCAGTACTTC. Protein product: CASSSSTGTSYEQYF.

CDR3 loop: CASSPSSGANVLTF. The CDR3 coding sequence is TGTGCCAGCAGCCCCAGCTCTGGGGCCAACGTCCTGACTTTC. J is TRBJ2-6 and V is TRBV7-2; D is undetermined. The CDR3 totals 14 residues. CDR1 and CDR2 (germline): SGHTA, FQGNSA. V was clipped by 5 bases and J by 0 bases, with 5 bases between them.

J is TRBJ2-7 and V is TRBV18, with D perhaps TRBD1 (6 bases). The CDR3 consists of 15 residues. Per the germline V gene, CDR1 is KGHSH and CDR2 is LQKENI. V was trimmed by 7 bases and J by 5 bases, leaving 21 bases between them. The CDR3 DNA is TGTGCCAGCTTACCCGGGACAACCCCGTCCCACGAGCAGTACTTC. Residues: CASLPGTTPSHEQYF.

This chain links TRBV5-8 with TRBJ2-1; D may be TRBD2 (6 bases). CDR1 is SGHTS and CDR2 is YDEGEE in the germline V gene. This CDR3 spans 13 amino acids. V was clipped by 8 bases and J by 0 bases, with 9 bases between them. CDR3 protein: CAREEGSYNEQFF. CDR3 nucleotide sequence: TGTGCCAGAGAGGAGGGCTCCTACAATGAGCAGTTCTTC.

This clone was observed a few times. The J gene is TRBJ1-5, the V gene TRBV4-1; weak D call: TRBD1 (5 bases). Germline values: CDR1 MGHRA, CDR2 YSYEKL. Trimming took 4 bases from V and 4 from J, leaving 14 bases between them. The CDR3 loop spans 15 amino acids. CDR3 protein: CASSLQVYENQPQHF. The CDR3 bases are TGCGCCAGCAGCCTACAGGTATATGAGAATCAGCCCCAGCATTTT.

A single count supports this clone. The chain uses TRBV5-1 and TRBJ2-5; D is possibly TRBD1 (6 bases). The CDR3 sequence is 12 residues long. From germline, CDR1 is SGHRS and CDR2 YFSETQ. Trimming shortened V by 3 bases and J by 5 bases, and 8 bases separated the two germline ends. The CDR3 DNA follows: TGCGCCAGCAGCTGGGACAAGGAGACCCAGTACTTC. Its protein is CASSWDKETQYF.

This clone was seen only once. At one end, the junction sequence differs from germline, possibly due to a read error. The chain is built from TRBV5-6 and TRBJ1-5; 7 bases line up with TRBD1. CDR1 SGHDT and CDR2 YYEEEE come from the germline V gene. CDR3 size: 16 residues. The CDR3 sequence is CAGSYWAGGSNQPQHF. For the CDR3, the DNA is TGTGCCGGCAGCTACTGGGCAGGGGGGAGCAATCAGCCCCAGCATTTT.

This clone was seen a single time. V gene TRBV9 combines with J gene TRBJ1-6, with D perhaps TRBD1 (5 bases). This CDR3 region has 14 residues. Germline values: CDR1 SGDLS, CDR2 YYNGEE. The V gene lost 0 bases and the J gene lost 7 bases, with 8 bases spanning the gap. DNA for the CDR3: TGTGCCAGCAGCGTAGTGACAGAGAATTCACCCCTCCACTTT. It is translated as CASSVVTENSPLHF.

The CDR3 protein is CASSLGTGPSYEQYF. DNA for the CDR3: TGTGCCAGCAGCTTAGGAACAGGCCCCTCCTACGAGCAGTACTTC. The chain is built from TRBV7-9 and TRBJ2-7; weak D call: TRBD1 (5 bases). Per the germline V gene, CDR1 is SEHNR and CDR2 is FQNEAQ (reference sequence). The CDR3 is 15 amino acids. Deletions cut 1 base from V and 0 bases from J, with 10 bases between.

The chain uses TRBV24-1 and TRBJ1-1; D is perhaps TRBD1 (5 bases). The ends were cut back, 7 bases at V and 1 base at J, with 15 bases in the middle. Germline CDR1 is KGHDR and CDR2 is SFDVKD. The CDR3 runs 15 residues. The CDR3 loop is CATRGPSGGNTEAFF. The CDR3 DNA is TGTGCCACCAGAGGACCTTCGGGGGGGAACACTGAAGCTTTCTTT.

In DNA form, the CDR3 reads TGTGCCAGCAGACAGGAAAATGAAGCTTTCTTT. Protein sequence: CASRQENEAFF. V is TRBV2 and J is TRBJ1-1, with D perhaps TRBD1 (5 bases). The CDR3 spans 11 residues. The germline gives CDR1 SNHLY, CDR2 FYNNEI. V was pared by 6 bases and J by 7 bases, with 9 bases between.

The rearrangement uses TRBV6-5 and TRBJ2-1, with D uncertain. The germline CDR1 and CDR2 sequences are MNHEY and SVGAGI. The V and J ends lost 8 bases and 0 bases respectively, with 14 bases between them. The CDR3 contains 15 residues. CDR3 nucleotides: TGTGCCAGCCTTATCACAGACCTCTCCTACAATGAGCAGTTCTTC. It translates to CASLITDLSYNEQFF.

The J gene is TRBJ2-5, the V gene TRBV5-5; 15 bases agree with TRBD2. Looked up from germline, CDR1 is SGHKS and CDR2 is YYEKEE (reference sequence). The ends lost 3 bases at V and 1 base at J; junction bases unmatched: 4. CDR3 length: 17 residues. The CDR3 DNA follows: TGTGCCAGCAGCTCGGGACTAGCGGGGGGAACCCAAGAGACCCAGTACTTC. Its protein is CASSSGLAGGTQETQYF.

The rearrangement links TRBV10-3 to TRBJ2-3; the D gene is possibly TRBD2 (6 bases). This CDR3 is built from 12 residues. The V and J ends lost 8 bases and 5 bases respectively, with 11 bases between them. The germline CDR1 and CDR2 sequences are ENHRY and SYGVKD. DNA of the CDR3: TGTGCCATCGGGGCCGGGGGAGATACGCAGTATTTT. Its protein is CAIGAGGDTQYF.

The chain employs TRBV27 and TRBJ1-6, with 8 positions matching TRBD1. CDR3 size: 15 residues. Germline V CDR1 and CDR2: MNHEY, SMNVEV (reference sequence). V was pared by 4 bases and J by 7 bases, with 6 bases of the junction left unmatched. CDR3 in amino acids: CASSYLTGVNSPLHF. The DNA for the CDR3 is TGTGCCAGCAGTTACCTGACAGGGGTCAATTCACCCCTCCACTTT.

The chain carries TRBV3-1 (or the pseudogene TRBV3-2) and TRBJ1-4; 7 nucleotides align to TRBD1. V lost 5 bases and J lost 5; bases outside the gene matches: 5. CDR1 LGHDT and CDR2 YNNKEL come from the germline V gene (reference sequence). CDR3 length: 14 amino acids. The CDR3 DNA is TGTGCCAGCAGCTATGGGACAGCAAATGAAAAACTGTTTTTT. Its protein product is CASSYGTANEKLFF.

This clone was picked up a small number of times. The rearrangement uses TRBV6-4 and TRBJ1-1; D not resolved. The CDR3 length is 12 residues. Germline-derived CDR1 and CDR2 are MRHNA and SNTAGT. Trimming stripped 6 bases from V and 4 bases from J, with 9 bases between. The CDR3 DNA sequence: TGTGCCAGCAGGAGCCCATCCACTGAAGCTTTCTTT. It translates to CASRSPSTEAFF.

The chain carries TRBV7-2 and TRBJ2-5; D might be TRBD2 (6 bases). V lost 1 base to trimming and J lost 5 bases, with 8 bases between them. The CDR3 is 13 residues long. Per germline, CDR1 SGHTA and CDR2 FQGNSA. This CDR3 reads CASSLERGETQYF. Here the CDR3 DNA reads TGTGCCAGCAGCTTAGAACGGGGGGAGACCCAGTACTTC.